These 15 T cell receptor beta chains share one sample of origin, sequenced in a study of blood T cell repertoires in COVID-19. Here immunoSEQ multiplex PCR was the method, and the copy in TCRdb shows in-frame clones only, minus some. The data contain about 120,000 clones, 84% of them singletons. Sequencing was performed on peripheral blood. The receptors were gathered from a woman between 35 and 50 years old with acute or convalescent COVID-19.

Here the CDR3 reads CASSLARTSGDFDTQYF. The CDR3 nucleotides are TGTGCCAGCAGCTTGGCCCGGACTAGCGGGGATTTCGATACGCAGTATTTT. V usage is TRBV5-8 and J usage is TRBJ2-3; 12 bases agree with TRBD2. V lost 0 bases to trimming and J lost 6 bases; unmatched junction nucleotides: 8. Germline CDR1 reads SGHTS; CDR2 reads YDEGEE. This CDR3 spans 17 amino acids.

V and J are TRBV6-5 and TRBJ1-5; the D is unclear. CDR3 length: 15 amino acids. Germline CDR1 is MNHEY and CDR2 is SVGAGI. V was cut by 7 bases and J by 1 base, with 14 bases left in between. The CDR3, as DNA: TGTGCCAGCAAGGCGGGGATGGTGAGCAATCAGCCCCAGCATTTT. Translation: CASKAGMVSNQPQHF.

The rearrangement uses TRBV7-2 and TRBJ2-3, with 8 positions matching TRBD1. The CDR3 totals 13 residues. CDR1 and CDR2 (germline): SGHTA, FQGNSA. J was trimmed by 6 bases and V by 6 bases; bases with no gene match: 5. In nucleotides, the CDR3 is TGTGCCAGCAGACAGGGGGTTTTGGATACGCAGTATTTT. Encoded protein: CASRQGVLDTQYF.

V gene TRBV9 combines with J gene TRBJ1-1; perhaps TRBD1 as D (5 bases). Germline CDR1 SGDLS, CDR2 YYNGEE. V was clipped by 1 base and J by 6 bases, with 13 bases between them. This CDR3 is 14 amino acids long. CDR3 bases: TGTGCCAGCAGCGTATCGGGAGGGGTCGCTGAAGCTTTCTTT. Translated: CASSVSGGVAEAFF.

The chain has TRBV15 and TRBJ2-5; TRBD1 aligns across 7 bases. Germline loops: CDR1 LNHNV, CDR2 YYDKDF (reference sequence). Unmatched junction bases numbered 1, after V lost 1 base and J lost 2 bases. The CDR3 sequence is 14 residues long. This CDR3 is CATSRGGQQETQYF. The CDR3 DNA sequence: TGTGCCACCAGCAGAGGGGGACAGCAAGAGACCCAGTACTTC.

The V gene is TRBV7-2, the J gene TRBJ1-1, with D tentatively TRBD1 (6 bases). CDR1 and CDR2 (germline): SGHTA, FQGNSA. Trimming took 2 bases from V and 3 from J, leaving 10 bases between them. This CDR3 contains 14 residues. CDR3 in amino acids: CASSLFAGDTEAFF. The CDR3 DNA reads as TGTGCCAGCAGCTTATTCGCAGGGGACACTGAAGCTTTCTTT.

The V and J genes are TRBV11-2 and TRBJ2-3; 10 bases map to TRBD2. The V and J ends lost 5 bases and 2 bases, in that order; junction bases with no gene match: 10. The V gene's germline CDR1 is SGHAT and CDR2 FQNNGV. This CDR3 spans 17 amino acids. The CDR3 reads CASSQQLAGLITDTQYF. CDR3 DNA: TGTGCCAGCAGCCAACAACTAGCGGGGTTGATCACAGATACGCAGTATTTT.

The chain carries TRBV27 and TRBJ2-2; 7 nucleotides agree with TRBD2. Germline V gives CDR1 MNHEY, CDR2 SMNVEV (reference sequence). After removal of 2 bases from V and 1 base from J, the junction contained 1 base not matched to a gene. The CDR3 spans 15 residues. In DNA form, the CDR3 reads TGTGCCAGCAGTTTAGGCGGGGGGAACACCGGGGAGCTGTTTTTT. Translated: CASSLGGGNTGELFF.

The V and J genes are TRBV6-6 and TRBJ1-2; TRBD1 matches at 8 bases. Trimming cost V 7 bases and J 0 bases; bases outside gene matches: 7. The germline V gene encodes CDR1 MNHNY and CDR2 SVGAGI (reference sequence). The CDR3 consists of 15 residues. This chain's CDR3 is CASIFGQGTNYGYTF. The CDR3 nucleotides are TGTGCCAGCATTTTCGGACAGGGCACTAACTATGGCTACACCTTC.

The chain has TRBV6-2 or TRBV6-3 and TRBJ1-6, with 7 bases identical to TRBD1. Germline V gives CDR1 MNHEY, CDR2 SVGEGT. The V segment lost 4 bases and the J segment 7 bases; nucleotides outside the gene matches: 1. The CDR3 is 13 residues long. CDR3 region: CASSLDRNSPLHF. The CDR3 DNA reads as TGTGCCAGCAGTTTGGACAGGAATTCACCCCTCCACTTT.

The genes are TRBV5-6 and TRBJ1-2; 10 nucleotides match TRBD1. CDR1 is SGHDT, CDR2 YYEEEE, per germline. V was pared by 0 bases and J by 6 bases, with 2 bases of the junction left unmatched. The CDR3 contains 14 residues. Here the CDR3 reads CASSLEGTGDGYTF. Written as DNA, the CDR3 is TGTGCCAGCAGCTTGGAAGGGACAGGGGATGGCTACACCTTC.

This chain uses TRBV11-2 with TRBJ1-2, with D tentatively TRBD1 (5 bases). The length of the CDR3 is 12 residues. Trimming pared 5 bases from V and 7 bases from J, leaving 11 bases between. Germline CDR1 reads SGHAT; CDR2 reads FQNNGV. For the CDR3, the DNA is TGTGCCAGCAGCCCCCAAGGGGCTGGCTACACCTTC. Its protein product is CASSPQGAGYTF.

The V call is TRBV2, the J call TRBJ1-1, with TRBD1 identical over 7 bases. Looked up from germline, CDR1 is SNHLY and CDR2 is FYNNEI. The CDR3 covers 16 residues. The junction had 12 bases not matched to a gene; V was cut back by 4 bases and J by 4 bases. The DNA for the CDR3 is TGTGCCAGCAGTGGCCGGACAGGAGGGAGAGGCACTGAAGCTTTCTTT. It yields the protein CASSGRTGGRGTEAFF.

The chain couples TRBV9 to TRBJ2-3, with a possible D match to TRBD2 (7 bases). The CDR3 runs 17 residues. Germline CDR1 SGDLS, CDR2 YYNGEE. With 6 bases removed from V and 0 bases from J, the gap between germline ends came to 20 bases. CDR3 sequence reads: CASNRVGGASSTDTQYF. The DNA of the CDR3 is TGTGCCAGCAACCGAGTGGGGGGGGCGTCGAGCACAGATACGCAGTATTTT.

This rearrangement joins TRBV2 to TRBJ1-2; TRBD1 matches 10 bases. The junction had 9 bases not matched to a gene; V was cut back by 6 bases and J by 8 bases. The V gene's germline CDR1 is SNHLY and CDR2 FYNNEI. The CDR3 covers 14 residues. Here the CDR3 reads CASRRGDRGNGYTF. The DNA of the CDR3 is TGTGCCAGCAGACGGGGGGACAGGGGTAACGGCTACACCTTC.